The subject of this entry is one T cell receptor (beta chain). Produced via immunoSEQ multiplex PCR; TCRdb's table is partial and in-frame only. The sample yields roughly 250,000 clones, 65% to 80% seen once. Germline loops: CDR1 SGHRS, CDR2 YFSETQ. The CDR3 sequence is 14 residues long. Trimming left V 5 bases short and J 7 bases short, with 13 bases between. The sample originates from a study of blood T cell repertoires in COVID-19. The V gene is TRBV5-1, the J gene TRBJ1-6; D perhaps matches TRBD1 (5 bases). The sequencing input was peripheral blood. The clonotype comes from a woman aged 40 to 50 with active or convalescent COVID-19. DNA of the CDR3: TGCGCCAGCAGTTCTGACAGCAAAAATTCACCCCTCCACTTT. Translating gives CASSSDSKNSPLHF.